This T cell receptor (beta chain) was captured in a study of CD8+ T cells in alopecia areata. Turning to the study itself: Tofacitinib administration to treated patients was oral, at 5 to 10 mg twice daily. Tofacitinib dosing lasted 6 to 18 months, which was then followed by 6 months off drug. General study points: Affected lesional scalp, above all in alopecia totalis/universalis, was more clonal than normal scalp.

This clone was detected only once. Its antigen is unknown. It was cDNA, reverse transcribed from extracted RNA, that served as the sequencing template. Generated by immunoSEQ multiplex PCR, the TCRdb table keeps only in-frame clones and is missing some. The data contain a few hundred thousand clones, around two fifths of them singletons. Germline V gives CDR1 SNHLY, CDR2 FYNNEI. The CDR3 loop spans 14 amino acids. Trimming left V 7 bases short and J 6 bases short, with 19 bases between. Treatment specified: oral pan-JAK inhibitor, 5-10 mg twice daily. PBMCs provided sorted CD4+ and CD8+ T cells. The sequencing here drew on CD4+ T cells sorted from blood, taken at approximately week 36, from a patient treated with tofacitinib. The sequence was obtained from a human donor with alopecia areata. This chain uses TRBV2 with TRBJ2-7, with a weak D call TRBD1 (6 bases). The CDR3 sequence: CASKREQGVAEQYF. The CDR3 nucleotides read TGTGCCAGCAAAAGAGAACAGGGAGTCGCCGAGCAGTACTTC.